This TCR beta chain appears in the sequencing data of a study of T cell repertoires in cytomegalovirus infection. Study-wide context: Matching HLA type and CMV infection were both indicated by public TCR beta signatures. Overall study findings and caveats: Adding up the frequency of public TCR beta families identified people who carried CMV plus the relevant HLA. There were HLA-C-restricted CMV-specific TCR beta clonotypes dominating the ex vivo response.

Comments on this clonotype: Its specificity is not known.

TCRdb re-called the reads through MiXCR, storing one row per CDR3 protein. The table shows 200,000 to 250,000 distinct CDR3 sequences, with under 25% occurring only once. Specimen: CD8+ T cells from PBMCs. The receptor was derived from a human donor in good health (CMV status not recorded). Some clones in this sample may be carry-over from other donors' samples.

The DNA of the CDR3 is TGTGCCAGCAGCTTCCACAGGGATATGAACACTGAAGCTTTCTTT. As protein: CASSFHRDMNTEAFF. The chain is built from TRBV7-2 and TRBJ1-1; tentatively, D is TRBD1 (6 bases). Trimming took off 3 bases at V and 0 bases at J, with 11 bases between the two ends. Germline CDR1 SGHTA, CDR2 FQGNSA. The CDR3 contains 15 residues. The full variable domain, rest sourced from reference TRBV7-2 and TRBJ1-1, is GAGVSQSPSNKVTEKGKDVELRCDPISGHTALYWYRQSLGQGLEFLIYFQGNSAPDKSGLPSDRFSAERTGGSVSTLTIQRTQQEDSAVYLCASSFHRDMNTEAFFGQGTRLTVV.